Following are 16 T cell receptor beta chains from one sample sequenced in a study of T cell responses to AZD1222 COVID-19 vaccine. TCRdb's copy holds only in-frame clones and misses some; the assay was immunoSEQ multiplex PCR. The sample has 85,000 to 100,000 clones, approximately 91% seen once; the top ten hold around 3.5%. The sequencing here drew on peripheral blood, taken on day 0 of AZD1222 vaccination. These receptors were collected from an adult in good health.

The chain uses TRBV6-5 and TRBJ1-1, with TRBD1 identical over 11 bases. With V trimmed by 6 bases and J by 6 bases, 6 bases remained unmatched. The germline V gene has CDR1 MNHEY and CDR2 SVGAGI. The CDR3 has 14 amino acids. CDR3 coding DNA: TGTGCCAGCAGGGGGGACAGGGGGTTTCCTGAAGCTTTCTTT. Translation gives CASRGDRGFPEAFF.

V gene TRBV6-1 combines with J gene TRBJ1-1; no clear D. Germline CDR1 reads MNHNS; CDR2 reads SASEGT. The CDR3 runs to 12 residues. Trimming cost V 5 bases and J 5 bases, with 9 bases left between them. DNA for the CDR3: TGTGCCAGCAGTCCCGAGAGGACTGAAGCTTTCTTT. Translating it yields CASSPERTEAFF.

The chain links TRBV27 to TRBJ1-2; perhaps TRBD1 as D (6 bases). The CDR3 totals 15 residues. Germline values: CDR1 MNHEY, CDR2 SMNVEV (reference sequence). Trimming stripped 4 bases from V and 7 bases from J, with 19 bases between. CDR3 DNA: TGTGCCAGCAGTTACCGGGACATGGGAAGAGGTGGCTACACCTTC. Translation: CASSYRDMGRGGYTF.

CDR3 in DNA: TGTGCCAGCAGCTCAAGGGGGACGAACACCGGGGAGCTGTTTTTT. Amino acids: CASSSRGTNTGELFF. This chain connects TRBV11-2 to TRBJ2-2; D is possibly TRBD1 (6 bases). CDR1 and CDR2 from the germline V gene are SGHAT and FQNNGV. This CDR3 is 15 amino acids long. The V and J ends lost 4 bases and 0 bases respectively, with 9 bases between them.

In this sample, this clone turned up once. This chain's CDR3 is CASSEGASTDTQYF. DNA of the CDR3: TGTGCCAGCTCCGAGGGGGCGAGCACAGATACGCAGTATTTT. This chain connects TRBV18 to TRBJ2-3; 7 bases fit TRBD1. The V gene's germline CDR1 is KGHSH and CDR2 LQKENI. The V and J ends lost 6 bases and 0 bases, in that order; junction bases with no gene match: 3. The CDR3 is made up of 14 amino acids.

The chain couples TRBV2 to TRBJ1-2; the D gene is possibly TRBD1 (6 bases). Germline CDR1 is SNHLY and CDR2 is FYNNEI. This CDR3 contains 13 residues. CDR3 region: CAVQEGVNYGYTF. In nucleotides, the CDR3 is TGTGCAGTACAAGAGGGGGTGAACTATGGCTACACCTTC.

This rearrangement joins TRBV5-4 to TRBJ1-1, with D uncertain. CDR1 is SGHNT, CDR2 YYREEE, per germline (reference sequence). The V and J ends lost 0 bases and 0 bases respectively, with 6 bases between them. The CDR3 length is 14 residues. The CDR3 spells CASSLGSVNTEAFF. The CDR3 DNA reads as TGTGCCAGCAGCTTGGGGTCGGTGAACACTGAAGCTTTCTTT.

The chain is built from TRBV15 and TRBJ2-1; 9 bases match TRBD2. Trimming cost V 6 bases and J 7 bases; bases outside gene matches: 1. Germline CDR1 LNHNV, CDR2 YYDKDF (reference sequence). This CDR3 contains 12 residues. CDR3 residues: CATRGLANEQFF. CDR3 DNA: TGTGCCACCAGGGGACTAGCAAATGAGCAGTTCTTC.

This chain links TRBV29-1 with TRBJ1-4; D is possibly TRBD1 (6 bases). CDR3 length: 10 amino acids. Germline CDR1 and CDR2: SQVTM and ANQGSEA. Trimming left V 5 bases short and J 15 bases short, with 13 bases between. The CDR3 bases are TGCAGCGTTCGGACAGTGGGTTTGTTTTTT. Amino acid sequence: CSVRTVGLFF.

This clone has more than one count but fewer than ten. The gene calls are TRBV5-6 and TRBJ2-3; perhaps TRBD2 as D (5 bases). CDR1 and CDR2 from the germline V gene are SGHDT and YYEEEE. This CDR3 is 14 amino acids long. V lost 0 bases and J 7 bases, leaving 12 bases between the germline ends. The CDR3 nucleotides are TGTGCCAGCAGCTTGGCCTGGTCTAGCAATACGCAGTATTTT. It yields the protein CASSLAWSSNTQYF.

The chain joins TRBV29-1 to TRBJ1-2; tentative D call: TRBD1 (6 bases). This CDR3 region has 11 residues. V was shortened by 6 bases and J by 8 bases, with 13 bases between the two germline ends. The germline V gene encodes CDR1 SQVTM and CDR2 ANQGSEA. The CDR3 loop is CSVRGFQGYTF. CDR3 coding DNA: TGCAGCGTCAGGGGATTTCAGGGCTACACCTTC. Full variable domain (outside the CDR3, taken from reference TRBV29-1 and TRBJ1-2): SAVISQKPSRDICQRGTSLTIQCQVDSQVTMMFWYRQQPGQSLTLIATANQGSEATYESGFVIDKFPISRPNLTFSTLTVSNMSPEDSSIYLCSVRGFQGYTFGSGTRLTVV.

V and J are TRBV5-1 and TRBJ2-2; D remains ambiguous. The CDR3 is made up of 14 amino acids. With 4 bases removed from V and 5 bases from J, the gap between germline ends came to 12 bases. In germline, CDR1 is SGHRS, CDR2 YFSETQ. CDR3 sequence reads: CASSDAPETGELFF. The DNA for the CDR3 is TGCGCCAGCAGCGACGCGCCGGAGACCGGGGAGCTGTTTTTT.

This chain joins TRBV7-6 and TRBJ1-2; 8 bases match TRBD1. CDR1 and CDR2 (germline): SGHVS, FNYEAQ. The junction had 6 bases not matched to a gene; V was cut back by 5 bases and J by 4 bases. The CDR3 covers 14 residues. The CDR3 sequence: CASSPRQGSYGYTF. CDR3 in DNA: TGTGCCAGCAGCCCCAGACAGGGGAGCTATGGCTACACCTTC.

This rearrangement joins TRBV13 to TRBJ1-5; maybe TRBD1 (6 bases). V was clipped by 5 bases and J by 4 bases, with 12 bases between them. Germline V CDR1 and CDR2: PRHDT, FYEKMQ (reference sequence). CDR3 length: 14 amino acids. CDR3 nucleotides: TGTGCCAGCAGCACGCGGGACACTAATCAGCCCCAGCATTTT. Amino acid sequence: CASSTRDTNQPQHF.

The rearrangement joins TRBV9 to TRBJ1-3; D gene uncertain. Germline values: CDR1 SGDLS, CDR2 YYNGEE. The length of the CDR3 is 14 residues. V was trimmed by 3 bases and J by 0 bases, leaving 7 bases between them. In DNA, the CDR3 is TGTGCCAGCAGCGGCGGGATCTCTGGAAACACCATATATTTT. Its translation is CASSGGISGNTIYF.

This rearrangement joins TRBV10-1 to TRBJ2-2, with TRBD2 matching over 9 bases. The CDR3 sequence is 17 residues long. CDR1 and CDR2 (germline): WNHNN, SYGVQD (reference sequence). J was trimmed by 2 bases and V by 3 bases; bases with no gene match: 7. CDR3 DNA sequence: TGCGCCAGCAGTGATATCGGACTAGCGACAAACACCGGGGAGCTGTTTTTT. Protein product: CASSDIGLATNTGELFF.